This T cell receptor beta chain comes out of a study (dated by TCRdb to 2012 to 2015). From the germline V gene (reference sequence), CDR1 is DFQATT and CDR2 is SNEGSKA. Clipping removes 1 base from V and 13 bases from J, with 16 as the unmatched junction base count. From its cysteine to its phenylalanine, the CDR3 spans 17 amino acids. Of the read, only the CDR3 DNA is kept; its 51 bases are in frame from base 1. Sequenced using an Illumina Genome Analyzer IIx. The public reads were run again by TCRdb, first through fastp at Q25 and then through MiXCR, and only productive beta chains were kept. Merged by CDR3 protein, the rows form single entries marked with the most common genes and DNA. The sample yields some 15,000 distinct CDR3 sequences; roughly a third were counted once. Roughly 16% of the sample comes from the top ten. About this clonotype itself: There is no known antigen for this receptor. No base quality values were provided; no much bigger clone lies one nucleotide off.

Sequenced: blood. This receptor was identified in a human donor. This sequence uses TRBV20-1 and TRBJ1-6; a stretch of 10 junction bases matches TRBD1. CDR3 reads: CSARAPGDRGVNQPLHF. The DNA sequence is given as TGCAGTGCTAGAGCACCAGGGGACAGGGGTGTCAATCAGCCCCTCCACTTT.